This TCR beta chain appears in the sequencing data of a study of T cells in Graves' hyperthyroidism and ophthalmopathy. In the study overall: Peripheral blood was secured at the point of initial diagnosis, before any treatment.

V was clipped by 0 bases and J by 4 bases; unmatched bases: 9. This CDR3 is built from 18 residues. Looked up from germline, CDR1 is MGHRA and CDR2 is YSYEKL. TCR beta CDR3 region amplification was performed from RNA transcripts. A first-round RT-PCR of the TCR CDR3 used the HTBI primer set. TCRdb analysed the multiplex PCR reads with MiXCR anew, one entry per CDR3 protein. Here the sample spans roughly 560,000 distinct CDR3 sequences, about 15% being singletons. The sample was blood. The clonotype comes from a woman aged 40 to 50 with Graves' ophthalmopathy. The genes are TRBV4-1 and TRBJ2-1; 10 nucleotides align to TRBD2. Here the CDR3 DNA reads TGCGCCAGCAGCCAAGATCGGGCTAGCGGGAGCCCATACAATGAGCAGTTCTTC. Its protein is CASSQDRASGSPYNEQFF.